This record covers a single T cell receptor (beta chain). Its antigen is unknown. No clone much larger than this one lies a single base away; base qualities are absent. This specimen belongs to a study of blood T cells in healthy people across ages (dated by TCRdb to the mid-2010s). Some background on the complete study: Template switching captured roughly one uniquely barcoded TCR beta cDNA molecule per two T cells in model experiments. The study measured age-related changes in TCR beta repertoire diversity using deep sequencing normalized with unique cDNA molecular identifiers. Donors were grouped into four age groups: young (average roughly 16 years), middle-aged (about 38), aged (around 60) and long-lived (around 80). Using the same blood draw, the study looked at two additional independent replicas of 1 million unique cDNA reads for two donors, one aged 18 to 30 and the other aged 80 or older. Results and caveats for the whole study, not just this receptor: Because the CMV infection status of the donors was unknown, age-related changes in expanded clonotypes may potentially have been confounded. Because profiling used bulk unsorted PBMCs, naive and antigen-experienced compartments could not be compared conclusively. The percentage of naive T cells measured by flow cytometry correlated strongly with observed TCR beta diversity. As age increased, observed TCR beta diversity per million T cells dropped in a roughly linear way, and a significant reduction was already evident by age roughly 36. The long-lived group showed more naive CD4+ T cells, fewer expanded clones and increased TCR diversity than the aged group, suggesting age selection. Estimates of total diversity based on one million sequenced T cells were considered lower bounds and underestimates.

Library preparation employed 5' RACE. Sequencing took place on an Illumina HiSeq 2500. A second roughly 7 to 11 cycle PCR used a sample-barcoded 5' primer and a J-beta primer mix. A unique molecular identifier was introduced onto each TCR beta cDNA molecule by a template-switch 5' adaptor carrying 12 random nucleotides. Each sample yielded at least 2.5 million CDR3-containing paired-end reads. The Mint cDNA synthesis kit, primed by a TRBC-specific oligonucleotide, was used to synthesize first-strand cDNA from all RNA. Following uracil-DNA glycosylase treatment, all cDNA underwent a first 18-cycle PCR with the universal primers M1SS and BC2_uni_R. On the study's bioinformatics: Normalization of each sample was performed by random selection of 1 million high-quality reads, each carrying a distinct molecular identifier. Reads sharing molecular identifiers were discarded rather than binned into consensus sequences. MiTCR, set to a Q25 quality threshold and the strictest error-elimination algorithm, was used for CDR3 identification, clonotype clustering and error correction. A nonparametric unseen species model using Euler transformation provided a lower-bound estimate of total TCR beta diversity. TCRdb reprocessed the public reads (quality trimming at Q25 with fastp, clone calling with MiXCR) and kept in-frame beta chains. Rows matching on CDR3 protein sequence are summarized as one entry with the most common DNA and genes. The V and J calls here are based on TCRdb, not the publication. This sample holds approximately 780,000 distinct CDR3 sequences; 25% to 30% were observed only once. The ten largest account for roughly 3.1% of the sample.

Donors were around 37 systemically healthy Caucasian individuals from Russia aged roughly 6 to 95 years. Each donor gave around 9.8 milliliters of peripheral blood, collected into EDTA-treated Vacutainer tubes. Ficoll-Paque density-gradient centrifugation was used to isolate PBMCs, with at least 6 million per sample. Total RNA, at least 5 micrograms per sample, was extracted from PBMCs with Trizol reagent. Naive CD45RAhigh/CD27high T cell percentages were measured by flow cytometry on a PBMC aliquot from every donor. The CDR3 has 15 amino acids, counting the end cysteine and phenylalanine. Kept here is only the CDR3 DNA, which spans 45 bases and is read in frame from base 1. V was cut back by 0 bases and J by 0 bases, leaving a gap of 9 bases between them. Looking up the germline V gene yields CDR1 MGHRA and CDR2 YSYEKL. The sample was also reused in another study, on T cells of mothers and their children. As noted in the second study: Nine systemically healthy Caucasian individuals, comprising three mothers and their six children, were included as donors. cDNA synthesis consumed the entire amount of extracted RNA, loaded at around 1.5 ug RNA in each 15 ul reaction. In the second PCR, the M1S primer added sample barcodes and 2-4 random nucleotides. More than 8.5 million TCR beta CDR3 reads were obtained from each mother, and about 3 million reads were obtained from each child. TCR recombination output is similarly shaped by thymic selection in related and unrelated pairs, with a minor effect exerted by inherited differences. Normalized repertoire overlap was always slightly but never significantly higher in related than unrelated mother-child pairs. With a sensitivity of about 100 clones per million clonotypes, no persistent microchimeric T cell clones were detected. Deep NGS was used in the study to compare the TCR beta repertoires of mothers and children and to look for features that separate related mother-child pairs from unrelated individuals. On average, the children were approximately 11 +/- 4 years old, while the mothers were approximately 40 +/- 4 years old. After adapters were ligated using NEBNext reagents, the libraries underwent 100+100 nt paired-end sequencing on an Illumina HiSeq 2000. To avoid cross-contamination, the mother libraries and the child libraries were prepared a month apart and sequenced in separate runs. For each donor, between about 450,000 and 2,300,000 distinct TCR beta clonotypes were identified. Naive TCR beta clonotypes were estimated from low-frequency clonotypes matched to each donor's FACS-determined naive share, without sorting.

The receptor's source is a boy younger than 18 in good health. The chain was built from TRBV4-1 and TRBJ2-7; the D segment cannot be called with confidence. The specimen sequenced was blood. Read as DNA, the sequence is TGCGCCAGCAGCCAAGATCCGGCAGGCTCCTACGAGCAGTACTTC. Its translation is CASSQDPAGSYEQYF.